This entry lists 19 T cell receptor beta chains sequenced from one sample in a study of shared clonotypes between healthy human individuals. CD45RO-negative, CCR7-positively selected cells formed the naive CD8 fraction, excluding terminally differentiated effector memory CD45RA+ cells. The assay was immunoSEQ multiplex PCR, and TCRdb's table has in-frame clones only and misses some. The table includes some 580,000 clones, roughly 98% detected once. Material for sequencing was naive CD8+ T cells sorted from blood. The receptors shown here come from a man younger than 45 in good health.

The chain uses TRBV11-2 and TRBJ2-1, with D possibly matching TRBD1 (7 bases). Per germline, CDR1 SGHAT and CDR2 FQNNGV. Trimming took 4 bases from V and 7 from J, leaving 14 bases between them. The CDR3 spans 14 residues. The CDR3 region is CASSSLTGRNEQFF. The CDR3 nucleotides read TGTGCCAGCAGCTCGCTGACAGGGAGGAATGAGCAGTTCTTC.

The V and J genes are TRBV11-3 and TRBJ2-1; 8 nucleotides match TRBD2. The V gene's germline CDR1 is SGHNT and CDR2 YENEEA. The trim removed 4 bases at V and 11 bases at J, leaving 10 bases unmatched. This CDR3 has 14 amino acids. The CDR3 sequence is CASSSGLVGRKQFF. The CDR3 nucleotides read TGTGCCAGCAGCTCGGGACTAGTGGGAAGGAAGCAGTTCTTC. Combining the CDR3 with reference TRBV11-3 and TRBJ2-1 gives the whole variable domain EAGVVQSPRYKIIEKKQPVAFWCNPISGHNTLYWYLQNLGQGPELLIRYENEEAVDDSQLPKDRFSAERLKGVDSTLKIQPAELGDSAVYLCASSSGLVGRKQFFGPGTRLTVL.

This clone was seen a single time. CDR3 sequence (DNA): TGTGCCAGCAGCTACTCCCTCCGCGATGAGCAGTTCTTC. Its protein is CASSYSLRDEQFF. This chain joins TRBV5-6 and TRBJ2-1; no clear D. Germline CDR1 and CDR2: SGHDT and YYEEEE. This CDR3 spans 13 amino acids. V gave up 3 bases and J gave up 8 bases, with 12 bases separating them.

The chain couples TRBV11-3 to TRBJ2-5, with 8 bases aligning to TRBD2. J lost 3 bases, V lost 2 bases, and 5 bases had no gene match. This CDR3 contains 15 residues. Germline-derived CDR1 and CDR2 are SGHNT and YENEEA. CDR3 protein: CASSLTGGSEETQYF. The CDR3 DNA is TGTGCCAGCAGCTTAACGGGGGGGAGTGAAGAGACCCAGTACTTC.

The chain employs TRBV10-2 and TRBJ2-7, with TRBD1 matching 7 bases. The ends lost 6 bases at V and 2 bases at J; junction bases unmatched: 1. CDR1 and CDR2 (germline): WSHSY, SAAADI. The CDR3 extends over 12 amino acids. The CDR3 DNA sequence: TGCGCCAGCAGGGGGACAGCCTACGAGCAGTACTTC. Residues: CASRGTAYEQYF.

This chain joins TRBV2 and TRBJ2-1, with D hard to call. V was pared by 3 bases and J by 6 bases, with 12 bases between. CDR3 length: 14 amino acids. Germline V CDR1 and CDR2: SNHLY, FYNNEI. The CDR3 DNA is TGTGCCAGCAGTGAGGCCCTAGTGTCCAATGAGCAGTTCTTC. Its protein product is CASSEALVSNEQFF.

The chain combines TRBV6-5 with TRBJ1-1, with 7 positions matching TRBD1. V shed 0 bases, J shed 6 bases, and the junction held 1 base outside the gene matches. The CDR3 runs to 13 residues. The germline V gene encodes CDR1 MNHEY and CDR2 SVGAGI. Written as DNA, the CDR3 is TGTGCCAGCAGTTACTCGAGGGGGCCTGAAGCTTTCTTT. Translation gives CASSYSRGPEAFF.

About this clone itself: This sample also contains other DNA sequences that code for the same CDR3. V usage is TRBV30 and J usage is TRBJ1-1; 7 positions match TRBD1. Per germline, CDR1 GTSNPN and CDR2 SVGIG (reference sequence). The CDR3 is 13 amino acids. J gave up 5 bases and V 0 bases, and 3 bases lay outside the gene matches. CDR3 amino acids: CAWSVDRVTEAFF. DNA of the CDR3: TGTGCCTGGAGTGTCGACAGGGTTACTGAAGCTTTCTTT. Based on the CDR3 plus reference TRBV30 and TRBJ1-1, the full variable domain is SQTIHQWPATLVQPVGSPLSLECTVEGTSNPNLYWYRQAAGRGLQLLFYSVGIGQISSEVPQNLSASRPQDRQFILSSKKLLLSDSGFYLCAWSVDRVTEAFFGQGTRLTVV.

The chain carries TRBV11-3 and TRBJ2-7; D call uncertain. CDR3 size: 12 residues. V was shortened by 5 bases and J by 4 bases, with 9 bases between the two germline ends. Per germline, CDR1 SGHNT and CDR2 YENEEA. CDR3 nucleotides: TGTGCCAGCAGCCTTGTACCATACGAGCAGTACTTC. Translating it yields CASSLVPYEQYF.

The chain links TRBV9 to TRBJ2-1, with 11 bases that match TRBD2. The CDR3 is 17 residues long. With V trimmed by 3 bases and J by 7 bases, 12 bases remained unmatched. Germline CDR1 reads SGDLS; CDR2 reads YYNGEE. The DNA of the CDR3 is TGTGCCAGCAGCGACTCACTCCTAGCGGGAGGAAGAAATGAGCAGTTCTTC. It is translated as CASSDSLLAGGRNEQFF.

This sequence joins TRBV11-2 and TRBJ1-1; the D is unclear. The germline V and J ends were trimmed by 5 bases and 1 base, with 14 bases remaining between them. Germline lookup yields CDR1 SGHAT and CDR2 FQNNGV. This CDR3 contains 15 residues. CDR3 region: CASSLGSRGNTEAFF. DNA of the CDR3: TGTGCCAGCAGCCTAGGGAGTCGGGGGAACACTGAAGCTTTCTTT.

CDR3 loop: CASSRGQGGADTQYF. The CDR3 coding sequence is TGTGCCAGCAGCCGGGGACAGGGGGGGGCAGATACGCAGTATTTT. This chain joins TRBV7-2 and TRBJ2-3; 11 bases map to TRBD1. Trimming cost V 5 bases and J 4 bases; bases outside gene matches: 5. CDR3 size: 15 residues. Germline CDR1 is SGHTA and CDR2 is FQGNSA.

V and J are TRBV7-8 and TRBJ2-1; no firm D call. The germline V gene has CDR1 SGHVS and CDR2 FQNEAQ. V was clipped by 1 base and J by 4 bases, with 11 bases between them. The CDR3 totals 15 residues. CDR3 in DNA: TGTGCCAGCAGCTTAGTCGCGGTCGTGTACAATGAGCAGTTCTTC. Amino acid sequence: CASSLVAVVYNEQFF.

The CDR3 sequence is CASSQDRGGSYNEQFF. The CDR3 region has the DNA TGCGCCAGCAGCCAAGACCGGGGGGGGAGCTACAATGAGCAGTTCTTC. J is TRBJ2-1 and V is TRBV4-3, with 8 bases matching TRBD2. The CDR3 loop spans 16 amino acids. Germline loops: CDR1 LGHNA, CDR2 YSLEER. Trimming cost V 0 bases and J 3 bases; bases outside gene matches: 4.

This sequence joins TRBV19 and TRBJ1-5, with a tentative D call TRBD1 (5 bases). Trimming shortened V by 5 bases and J by 1 base, and 12 bases separated the two germline ends. The CDR3 spans 15 residues. Germline V lookup: CDR1 LNHDA, CDR2 SQIVND (reference sequence). CDR3 in DNA: TGTGCCAGTAGTCCCCGGGACGGAAGCAATCAGCCCCAGCATTTT. Amino acids: CASSPRDGSNQPQHF.

The chain is built from TRBV11-2 and TRBJ2-1, with TRBD2 matching over 13 bases. V shed 2 bases and J 3 bases; nucleotides not matched to a gene: 10. The CDR3 is 19 amino acids. The germline gives CDR1 SGHAT, CDR2 FQNNGV. The CDR3 DNA follows: TGTGCCAGCAGCTTATCCGGGACTAGCGGGGCAAGATTCTACAATGAGCAGTTCTTC. Translation gives CASSLSGTSGARFYNEQFF.

V usage is TRBV27 and J usage is TRBJ2-7; the match to TRBD1 covers 7 bases. V was clipped by 4 bases and J by 4 bases; unmatched bases: 19. Looked up from germline, CDR1 is MNHEY and CDR2 is SMNVEV (reference sequence). This CDR3 comprises 18 residues. The CDR3 region is CASSYYPPRQGWGYEQYF. The CDR3 nucleotides read TGTGCCAGCAGTTATTACCCTCCCCGACAGGGTTGGGGTTACGAGCAGTACTTC.

The chain couples TRBV7-9 to TRBJ2-3; 10 nucleotides agree with TRBD2. Per the germline V gene, CDR1 is SEHNR and CDR2 is FQNEAQ (reference sequence). The CDR3 loop spans 14 amino acids. J gave up 6 bases and V 5 bases, and 5 bases lay outside the gene matches. DNA of the CDR3: TGTGCCAGCAGCCCGGAACTAGCGGGGGATACGCAGTATTTT. Its protein product is CASSPELAGDTQYF.

This chain uses TRBV5-1 with TRBJ1-2, with 8 bases aligning to TRBD1. The CDR3 length is 16 residues. Germline assignment: CDR1 SGHRS and CDR2 YFSETQ. V was clipped by 3 bases and J by 8 bases; unmatched bases: 15. CDR3 residues: CASSSSPRRGPEGYTF. The CDR3 DNA is TGCGCCAGCAGCTCGTCCCCCCGCAGGGGGCCAGAGGGCTACACCTTC.